One and the same sample provided the 29 T cell receptor beta chains below, sequenced in a study of cytomegalovirus exposure and HLA in healthy donors. Primers for the PCR totalled 60 Vbeta and 13 Jbeta. Profiling relied on immunoSEQ multiplex PCR, and the TCRdb table lists in-frame clones only, not all of them. The top ten hold roughly 1.4% of the sample, which has around 140,000 clones, around 80% seen once. Sequencing was carried out using PBMCs. The origin of the receptors is a man younger than 45 in good health and CMV-seropositive.

The chain uses TRBV27 and TRBJ2-1; TRBD1 matches 7 bases. This CDR3 is 17 amino acids long. With 6 bases clipped from V and 0 bases from J, the junction kept 11 bases outside the gene matches. Germline CDR1 and CDR2: MNHEY and SMNVEV (reference sequence). In DNA form, the CDR3 reads TGTGCCAGCAGCCCATTTTCAGGGACAGTCTCCTACAATGAGCAGTTCTTC. This translates into CASSPFSGTVSYNEQFF.

The chain employs TRBV7-8 and TRBJ2-7, with 7 nucleotides matching TRBD2. The V gene's germline CDR1 is SGHVS and CDR2 FQNEAQ. The ends lost 1 base at V and 7 bases at J; junction bases unmatched: 4. The CDR3 has 13 residues. For the CDR3, the DNA is TGTGCCAGCAGCTTAGGAGGGCGGGAGGAGCAGTACTTC. It yields the protein CASSLGGREEQYF. Combining the CDR3 with reference TRBV7-8 and TRBJ2-7 gives the whole variable domain GAGVSQSPRYKVAKRGQDVALRCDPISGHVSLFWYQQALGQGPEFLTYFQNEAQLDKSGLPSDRFFAERPEGSVSTLKIQRTQQEDSAVYLCASSLGGREEQYFGPGTRLTVT.

This chain connects TRBV2 to TRBJ2-7; 11 bases line up with TRBD2. Germline CDR1 reads SNHLY; CDR2 reads FYNNEI. V lost 6 bases and J lost 2; bases outside the gene matches: 3. This CDR3 contains 14 residues. The CDR3 reads CASRTSGVPYEQYF. For the CDR3, the DNA is TGTGCCAGCAGGACTAGCGGGGTTCCCTACGAGCAGTACTTC. The full variable domain, rest sourced from reference TRBV2 and TRBJ2-7, is EPEVTQTPSHQVTQMGQEVILRCVPISNHLYFYWYRQILGQKVEFLVSFYNNEISEKSEIFDDQFSVERPDGSNFTLKIRSTKLEDSAMYFCASRTSGVPYEQYFGPGTRLTVT.

The V call is TRBV28, the J call TRBJ1-5; 8 nucleotides match TRBD1. The CDR3 is 14 amino acids. The V and J ends lost 2 bases and 4 bases, in that order; junction bases with no gene match: 1. The germline gives CDR1 MDHEN, CDR2 SYDVKM. The CDR3 loop reads CASSLGQGNQPQHF. In nucleotides, the CDR3 is TGTGCCAGCAGTTTAGGACAGGGTAATCAGCCCCAGCATTTT.

This clone has just a few counts. The gene calls are TRBV28 and TRBJ1-5; possible D gene TRBD1, 5 bases. V shed 6 bases and J shed 2 bases, with 14 bases lying between them. This CDR3 has 15 amino acids. From germline, CDR1 is MDHEN and CDR2 SYDVKM. The CDR3 nucleotides are TGTGCCAGCAGCAGTGAGGAGGGACGCAATCAGCCCCAGCATTTT. Translating gives CASSSEEGRNQPQHF.

V gene TRBV9 combines with J gene TRBJ2-2, with D unclear. The CDR3 contains 14 residues. From germline, CDR1 is SGDLS and CDR2 YYNGEE. Trimming cost V 0 bases and J 2 bases, with 5 bases left between them. The CDR3 reads CASSVVVNTGELFF. For the CDR3, the DNA is TGTGCCAGCAGCGTAGTAGTAAACACCGGGGAGCTGTTTTTT.

V usage is TRBV7-8 and J usage is TRBJ2-6, with D possibly being TRBD2 (5 bases). V was pared by 7 bases and J by 3 bases, with 7 bases between. This CDR3 contains 13 residues. Germline CDR1 is SGHVS and CDR2 is FQNEAQ. The CDR3: CASNSGGANVLTF. CDR3 DNA sequence: TGTGCCAGCAACAGCGGTGGGGCCAACGTCCTGACTTTC.

The chain is built from TRBV6-5 and TRBJ2-7; D might be TRBD1 (6 bases). The germline V gene encodes CDR1 MNHEY and CDR2 SVGAGI. Trimming removed 7 bases from V and 0 bases from J, with 16 bases in between. CDR3 length: 15 amino acids. CDR3 region: CASKPGQGSSYEQYF. CDR3 DNA sequence: TGTGCCAGCAAGCCAGGTCAGGGGAGCTCCTACGAGCAGTACTTC.

The chain is built from TRBV6-1 and TRBJ2-5; weak D call: TRBD2 (6 bases). Gene TRBJ2-7 matches the end of the DNA better, so the J call may be wrong. This CDR3 spans 14 amino acids. CDR1 is MNHNS and CDR2 is SASEGT in the germline V gene. The DNA of the CDR3 is TGTGCCAGCAGGGAGGGTGGTGGGGTCTACGAGCAGTACTTC. Residues: CASREGGGVYEQYF.

The chain carries TRBV27 and TRBJ1-2; D gene unclear. V lost 0 bases to trimming and J lost 4 bases, with 6 bases between them. The germline V gene encodes CDR1 MNHEY and CDR2 SMNVEV (reference sequence). The length of the CDR3 is 13 residues. CDR3 in amino acids: CASSLSSVYGYTF. CDR3 DNA: TGTGCCAGCAGTTTATCTTCAGTCTATGGCTACACCTTC.

The chain has TRBV29-1 and TRBJ1-2; TRBD1 matches at 10 bases. The germline V gene has CDR1 SQVTM and CDR2 ANQGSEA. V dropped 1 base and J dropped 5; count of bases not matched to a gene: 4. The CDR3 totals 14 residues. The DNA of the CDR3 is TGCAGCGTTGAAGGACAGGGGGCGGGGTATGGCTACACCTTC. Protein sequence: CSVEGQGAGYGYTF.

This chain connects TRBV11-2 to TRBJ2-5, with D possibly matching TRBD2 (7 bases). Germline V gene sequence: CDR1 SGHAT, CDR2 FQNNGV. The ends were cut back, 3 bases at V and 5 bases at J, with 10 bases in the middle. The CDR3 is 13 amino acids. This CDR3 reads CASSLGGRETQYF. As DNA, the CDR3 is TGTGCCAGCAGCTTGGGGGGGCGGGAGACCCAGTACTTC.

The chain recombines TRBV30 with TRBJ2-3, with D uncertain. Germline assignment: CDR1 GTSNPN and CDR2 SVGIG (reference sequence). The V gene lost 2 bases and the J gene lost 4 bases, with 13 bases spanning the gap. This CDR3 has 14 amino acids. The CDR3 nucleotides read TGTGCCTGGAGTCCTGTCTCCGCGGCAGATACGCAGTATTTT. This sequence encodes CAWSPVSAADTQYF. The complete variable domain, with remaining parts taken from reference TRBV30 and TRBJ2-3, reads SQTIHQWPATLVQPVGSPLSLECTVEGTSNPNLYWYRQAAGRGLQLLFYSVGIGQISSEVPQNLSASRPQDRQFILSSKKLLLSDSGFYLCAWSPVSAADTQYFGPGTRLTVL.

The rearrangement links TRBV10-3 to TRBJ1-2; 9 bases are a match to TRBD1. The CDR3 loop spans 14 amino acids. V trimming: 4 bases; J trimming: 8 bases; junction bases outside the gene matches: 8. Germline CDR1 reads ENHRY; CDR2 reads SYGVKD. For the CDR3, the DNA is TGTGCCATCAGTGCCTCCCGGGACAGGGACGGCTACACCTTC. It yields the protein CAISASRDRDGYTF.

J is TRBJ1-1 and V is TRBV18; D not certain. Germline values: CDR1 KGHSH, CDR2 LQKENI. The CDR3 has 12 residues. V was clipped by 3 bases and J by 6 bases, with 8 bases between them. The CDR3 protein is CASSPDIAEAFF. CDR3 bases: TGTGCCAGCTCACCCGACATCGCTGAAGCTTTCTTT.

This clone was counted between two and nine times. This chain links TRBV4-1 with TRBJ1-6; 9 bases map to TRBD1. Germline lookup yields CDR1 MGHRA and CDR2 YSYEKL. Trimming at V came to 5 bases and at J to 8 bases, leaving 7 bases not matched to a gene. This CDR3 has 15 amino acids. CDR3 in DNA: TGCGCCAGCAGCACAACCGGGACAGGGTATTCACCCCTCCACTTT. It translates to CASSTTGTGYSPLHF.

The CDR3 is CASRRRDRDTGELFF. In nucleotides, the CDR3 is TGCGCCAGCAGGCGCCGGGACAGGGACACCGGGGAGCTGTTTTTT. The chain joins TRBV5-1 to TRBJ2-2, with 9 bases that match TRBD1. The length of the CDR3 is 15 residues. With 5 bases clipped from V and 3 bases from J, the junction kept 5 bases outside the gene matches. Germline V CDR1 and CDR2: SGHRS, YFSETQ.

The rearrangement joins TRBV6-1 to TRBJ1-3, with D uncertain. Germline CDR1 and CDR2: MNHNS and SASEGT. The CDR3 runs 14 residues. V lost 6 bases and J 1 base, leaving 10 bases between the germline ends. For the CDR3, the DNA is TGTGCCAGCAGGCGAGAGGAGTCTGGAAACACCATATATTTT. It yields the protein CASRREESGNTIYF.

The chain links TRBV10-3 to TRBJ2-1, with 11 bases aligning to TRBD2. This CDR3 spans 15 amino acids. Germline values: CDR1 ENHRY, CDR2 SYGVKD. V shed 6 bases, J shed 3 bases, and the junction held 4 bases outside the gene matches. In nucleotides, the CDR3 is TGTGCCATCAGCGTCGGGACTAGCGGCTACAATGAGCAGTTCTTC. Protein product: CAISVGTSGYNEQFF.

In its sample, this clone was seen a few times. This sequence joins TRBV7-2 and TRBJ1-1; tentative D call: TRBD1 (6 bases). This CDR3 contains 14 residues. Germline V gene sequence: CDR1 SGHTA, CDR2 FQGNSA. Trimming removed 1 base at V and 1 base at J, with 7 bases between. The CDR3 reads CASSLGQANTEAFF. The CDR3 DNA reads TGTGCCAGCAGCTTAGGACAGGCGAACACTGAAGCTTTCTTT. Complete variable domain (other parts from reference TRBV7-2 and TRBJ1-1): GAGVSQSPSNKVTEKGKDVELRCDPISGHTALYWYRQSLGQGLEFLIYFQGNSAPDKSGLPSDRFSAERTGGSVSTLTIQRTQQEDSAVYLCASSLGQANTEAFFGQGTRLTVV.

The chain employs TRBV5-1 and TRBJ2-2, with 9 bases matching TRBD1. Germline loops: CDR1 SGHRS, CDR2 YFSETQ. This CDR3 has 15 amino acids. V was pared by 4 bases and J by 1 base, with 2 bases of the junction left unmatched. CDR3 residues: CASSAGQGNTGELFF. In DNA, the CDR3 is TGCGCCAGCAGCGCGGGACAGGGGAACACCGGGGAGCTGTTTTTT.

The chain joins TRBV19 to TRBJ2-7, with TRBD2 matching 8 bases. Germline V gene lookup returns CDR1 LNHDA and CDR2 SQIVND (reference sequence). The CDR3 is 15 residues long. V shed 1 base, J shed 2 bases, and the junction held 4 bases outside the gene matches. Written as DNA, the CDR3 is TGTGCCAGTAGTATAGTCCCGACTAGCGCCTACGAGCAGTACTTC. Protein: CASSIVPTSAYEQYF.

The V and J genes are TRBV10-1 and TRBJ2-2, with TRBD1 identical over 10 bases. Germline values: CDR1 WNHNN, CDR2 SYGVQD (reference sequence). The CDR3 loop spans 16 amino acids. The ends lost 3 bases at V and 4 bases at J; junction bases unmatched: 5. This chain's CDR3 is CASSDRTGGGTGELFF. DNA of the CDR3: TGCGCCAGCAGTGACCGGACAGGGGGTGGCACCGGGGAGCTGTTTTTT.

The chain recombines TRBV5-6 with TRBJ2-1; TRBD1 is a possible D gene (6 bases). Trimming took 5 bases from V and 0 from J, leaving 15 bases between them. CDR3 length: 16 amino acids. CDR1 is SGHDT, CDR2 YYEEEE, per germline. The CDR3 nucleotides read TGTGCCAGCAGACCCGAAGGGGGAAGCTCCTACAATGAGCAGTTCTTC. It specifies CASRPEGGSSYNEQFF. The variable domain in full, with the rest retrieved from reference TRBV5-6 and TRBJ2-1, is DAGVTQSPTHLIKTRGQQVTLRCSPKSGHDTVSWYQQALGQGPQFIFQYYEEEERQRGNFPDRFSGHQFPNYSSELNVNALLLGDSALYLCASRPEGGSSYNEQFFGPGTRLTVL.

The V gene is TRBV11-3, the J gene TRBJ2-7; 7 positions agree with TRBD2. Germline assignment: CDR1 SGHNT and CDR2 YENEEA. This CDR3 comprises 15 residues. After removal of 4 bases from V and 4 bases from J, the junction contained 10 bases not matched to a gene. As DNA, the CDR3 is TGTGCCAGCAGCTCACAGAGCGGGATCAGGTACGAGCAGTACTTC. Protein sequence: CASSSQSGIRYEQYF.

The V gene is TRBV27, the J gene TRBJ2-5, with 7 bases fitting TRBD2. This CDR3 has 12 residues. Per germline, CDR1 MNHEY and CDR2 SMNVEV (reference sequence). V lost 8 bases to trimming and J lost 5 bases; unmatched junction nucleotides: 5. This CDR3 reads CASSGGGETQYF. The CDR3 DNA sequence: TGTGCCAGCTCGGGGGGAGGGGAGACCCAGTACTTC.

The chain links TRBV7-6 to TRBJ2-7; 10 nucleotides match TRBD1. The trim removed 1 base at V and 1 base at J, leaving 4 bases unmatched. Germline V gene sequence: CDR1 SGHVS, CDR2 FNYEAQ. The CDR3 runs 16 residues. For the CDR3, the DNA is TGTGCCAGCAGCTTAGTGACAGGGGGCGGATCCTACGAGCAGTACTTC. It yields the protein CASSLVTGGGSYEQYF. The complete variable domain, with remaining parts taken from reference TRBV7-6 and TRBJ2-7, reads GAGVSQSPRYKVTKRGQDVALRCDPISGHVSLYWYRQALGQGPEFLTYFNYEAQQDKSGLPNDRFSAERPEGSISTLTIQRTEQRDSAMYRCASSLVTGGGSYEQYFGPGTRLTVT.

The chain recombines TRBV5-1 with TRBJ1-1; D remains ambiguous. With 4 bases removed from V and 3 bases from J, the gap between germline ends came to 10 bases. Germline V CDR1 and CDR2: SGHRS, YFSETQ. The CDR3 runs 13 residues. CDR3 in amino acids: CASSNRRDTEAFF. For the CDR3, the DNA is TGCGCCAGCAGCAATCGAAGAGACACTGAAGCTTTCTTT. Complete variable domain (other parts from reference TRBV5-1 and TRBJ1-1): KAGVTQTPRYLIKTRGQQVTLSCSPISGHRSVSWYQQTPGQGLQFLFEYFSETQRNKGNFPGRFSGRQFSNSRSEMNVSTLELGDSALYLCASSNRRDTEAFFGQGTRLTVV.

The chain carries TRBV6-4 and TRBJ2-5; TRBD2 matches at 11 bases. The J segment lost 7 bases and the V segment lost 5 bases, leaving 9 bases of the junction unmatched. Germline V CDR1 and CDR2: MRHNA, SNTAGT. The length of the CDR3 is 15 residues. CDR3 nucleotides: TGTGCCAGCAGTCCGGGACTAGCGGACGTTGGGACCCAGTACTTC. It encodes CASSPGLADVGTQYF.